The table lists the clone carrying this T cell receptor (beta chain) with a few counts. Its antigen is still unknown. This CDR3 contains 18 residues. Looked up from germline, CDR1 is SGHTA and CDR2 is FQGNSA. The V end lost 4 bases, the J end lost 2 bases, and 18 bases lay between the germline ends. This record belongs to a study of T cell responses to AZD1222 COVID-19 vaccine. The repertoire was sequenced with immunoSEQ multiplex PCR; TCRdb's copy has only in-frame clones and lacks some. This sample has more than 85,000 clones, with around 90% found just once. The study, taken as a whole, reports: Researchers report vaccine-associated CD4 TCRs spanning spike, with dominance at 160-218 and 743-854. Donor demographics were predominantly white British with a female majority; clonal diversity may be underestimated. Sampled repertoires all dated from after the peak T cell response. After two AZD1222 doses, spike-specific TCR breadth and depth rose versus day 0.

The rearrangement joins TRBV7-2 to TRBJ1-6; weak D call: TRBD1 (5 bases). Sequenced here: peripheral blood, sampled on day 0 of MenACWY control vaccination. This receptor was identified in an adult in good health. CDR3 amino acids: CASSSRRGTRPYNSPLHF. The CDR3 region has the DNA TGTGCCAGCAGCTCTAGGAGGGGCACCAGACCCTATAATTCACCCCTCCACTTT.